This TCR beta chain derives from a study of neurological immune-mediated disorders. On the study more broadly: A relapsing-remitting course was seen in about 90% of the roughly 35 multiple sclerosis patients and a secondary progressive course in 3. Study-wide results and caveats: Multiple sclerosis was found to have the least TCR clonal expansion, below healthy controls, and HTLV-1-associated myelopathy the most. Across subjects, no CDR3 amino acid sequence appeared in expanded clones of more than one subject, a finding that suggested private repertoires in all groups.

This clonotype was seen ten or more times. Antigen: not known. Trimming stripped 0 bases from V and 5 bases from J, with 11 bases between. Germline lookup yields CDR1 SGHRS and CDR2 YFSETQ. The CDR3 runs 14 residues. TCRdb passed the 5' RACE reads through MiXCR, listing each CDR3 protein once. In the table there are under 70,000 distinct CDR3 sequences, around 3% of which are singletons. Sequencing was performed on PBMCs. The chain employs TRBV5-1 and TRBJ2-5, with D possibly TRBD1 on 6 matching bases. The receptor was derived from a woman in her fifties or sixties with multiple sclerosis. In DNA, the CDR3 is TGCGCCAGCAGCTTGGCGGCAGGGGAGGAGACCCAGTACTTC. It yields the protein CASSLAAGEETQYF.